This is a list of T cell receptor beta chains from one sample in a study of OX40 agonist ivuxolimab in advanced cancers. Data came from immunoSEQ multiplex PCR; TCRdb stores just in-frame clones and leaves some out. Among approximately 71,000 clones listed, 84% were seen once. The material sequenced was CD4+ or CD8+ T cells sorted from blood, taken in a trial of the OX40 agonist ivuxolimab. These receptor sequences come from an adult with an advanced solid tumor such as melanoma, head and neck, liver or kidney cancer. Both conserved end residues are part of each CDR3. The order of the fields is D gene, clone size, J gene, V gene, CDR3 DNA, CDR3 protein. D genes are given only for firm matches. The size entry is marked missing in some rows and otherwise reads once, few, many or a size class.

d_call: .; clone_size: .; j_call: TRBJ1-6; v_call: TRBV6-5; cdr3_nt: TGTGCCAGCAGGACAGCTAATAATTCACCCCTCCACTTT; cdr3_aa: CASRTANNSPLHF
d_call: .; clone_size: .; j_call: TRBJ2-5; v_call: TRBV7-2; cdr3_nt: TGTGCCAGCAGCCCAACAGGCCAAGAGACCCAGTACTTC; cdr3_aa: CASSPTGQETQYF
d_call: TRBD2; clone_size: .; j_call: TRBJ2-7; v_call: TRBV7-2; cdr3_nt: TGTGCCAGCAGCTTAGGCGGGGGGCGGAGCGAGCAGTACTTC; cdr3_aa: CASSLGGGRSEQYF
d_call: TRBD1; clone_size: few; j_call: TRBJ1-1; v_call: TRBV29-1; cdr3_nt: TGCAGCGTTGGAGACAGGGATGGAGCTTTCTTT; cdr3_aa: CSVGDRDGAFF
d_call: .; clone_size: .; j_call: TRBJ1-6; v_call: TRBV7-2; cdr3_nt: TGTGCCAGCAGCTTAGTAGGGATTGAGAATTCACCCCTCCACTTT; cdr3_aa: CASSLVGIENSPLHF
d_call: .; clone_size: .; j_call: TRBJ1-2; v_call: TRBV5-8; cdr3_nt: TGTGCCAGCAGCTTTTACACGAACTATGGCTACACCTTC; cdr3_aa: CASSFYTNYGYTF
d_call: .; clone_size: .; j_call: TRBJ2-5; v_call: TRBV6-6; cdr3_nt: TGTGCCAGCAGTTCAGCGGGCGAACAAGAGACCCAGTACTTC; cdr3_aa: CASSSAGEQETQYF
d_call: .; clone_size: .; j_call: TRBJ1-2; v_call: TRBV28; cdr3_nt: TGTGCCAGCCTATCCAGTGGAATCCAACCCTCCTCGAGCTACACCTTC; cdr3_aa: CASLSSGIQPSSSYTF
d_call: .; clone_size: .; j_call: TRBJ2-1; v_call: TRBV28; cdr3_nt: TGTGCCAGCAGTTTCCAACCCGTGGCAAATGAGCAGTTCTTC; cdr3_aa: CASSFQPVANEQFF
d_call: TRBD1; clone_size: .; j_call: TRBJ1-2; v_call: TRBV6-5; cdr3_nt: TGTGCCAGCAGTTTACAGGGGGCCGGGGGCTACACCTTC; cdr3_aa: CASSLQGAGGYTF
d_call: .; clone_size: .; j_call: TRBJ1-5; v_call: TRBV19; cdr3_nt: TGTGCCAGTAGTATAGATCATACCGGGACAAGTCAGCCCCAGCATTTT; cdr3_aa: CASSIDHTGTSQPQHF
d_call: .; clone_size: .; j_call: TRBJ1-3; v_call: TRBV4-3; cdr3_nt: TGCGCCAGCAGCCCCTCGGGGGGGGAAGGAAACACCATATATTTT; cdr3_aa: CASSPSGGEGNTIYF
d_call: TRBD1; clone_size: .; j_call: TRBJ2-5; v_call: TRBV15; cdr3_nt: TGTGCCACCAGCAGAGGGGGACAGTTCGGAGAGACCCAGTACTTC; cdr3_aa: CATSRGGQFGETQYF
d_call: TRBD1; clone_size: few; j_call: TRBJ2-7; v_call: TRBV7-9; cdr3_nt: TGTGCCAGCAGCTCCGGGACAGGGGGCAAAGGGTCCTACGAGCAGTACTTC; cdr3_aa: CASSSGTGGKGSYEQYF
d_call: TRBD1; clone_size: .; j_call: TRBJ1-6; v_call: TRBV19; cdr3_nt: TGTGCCAGTAGAAGGACAGGGGGCGGCTCACCCCTCCACTTT; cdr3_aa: CASRRTGGGSPLHF
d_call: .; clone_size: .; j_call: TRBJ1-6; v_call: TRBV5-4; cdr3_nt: TGTGCCAGCAGCCCCGGGACGGGAGATTCACCCCTCCACTTT; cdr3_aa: CASSPGTGDSPLHF
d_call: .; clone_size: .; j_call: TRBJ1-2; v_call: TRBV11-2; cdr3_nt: TGTGCCAGCAGCTCAGTGTACGGCTACACCTTC; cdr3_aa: CASSSVYGYTF
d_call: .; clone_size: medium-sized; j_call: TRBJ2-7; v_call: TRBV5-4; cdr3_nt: TGTGCCAGCAGCCCTGGACTATCCTCCTACGAGCAGTACTTC; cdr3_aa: CASSPGLSSYEQYF
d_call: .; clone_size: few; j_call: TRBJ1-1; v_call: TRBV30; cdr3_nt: TGTGCCTGGAGACGGGGCGGGTGGGGAAACACTGAAGCTTTCTTT; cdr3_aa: CAWRRGGWGNTEAFF
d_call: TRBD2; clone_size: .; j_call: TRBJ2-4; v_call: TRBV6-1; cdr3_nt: TGTGCCAGCAGAGGGAGCGGGGGTAACATTCAGTACTTC; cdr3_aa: CASRGSGGNIQYF
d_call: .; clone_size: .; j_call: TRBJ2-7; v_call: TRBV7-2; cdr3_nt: TGTGCCAGCAGCAAGGTAGTTGGCGAGCAGTACTTC; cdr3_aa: CASSKVVGEQYF
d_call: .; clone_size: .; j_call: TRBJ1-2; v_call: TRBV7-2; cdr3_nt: TGTGCCAGCAGCTTAGGGCAGGTTTATGGCTACACCTTC; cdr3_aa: CASSLGQVYGYTF
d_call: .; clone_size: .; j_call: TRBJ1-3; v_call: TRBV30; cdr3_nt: TGTGCCTGGAGTGTACGGCGCACCGGAAACACCATATATTTT; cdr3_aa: CAWSVRRTGNTIYF
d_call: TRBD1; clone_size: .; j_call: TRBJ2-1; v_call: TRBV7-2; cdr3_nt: TGTGCCAGCAGCCCGCAGGGGACAGGCTCCTACAATGAGCAGTTCTTC; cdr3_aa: CASSPQGTGSYNEQFF
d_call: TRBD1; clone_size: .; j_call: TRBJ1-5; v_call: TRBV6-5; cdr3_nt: TGTGCCAGCAGTACGCAGGGGGCCCAGCCCCAGCATTTT; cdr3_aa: CASSTQGAQPQHF
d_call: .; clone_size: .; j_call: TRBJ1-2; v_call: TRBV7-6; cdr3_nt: TGTGCCAGCAGTCTAGGTGGTGGGGACACCAACTATGGCTACACCTTC; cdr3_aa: CASSLGGGDTNYGYTF
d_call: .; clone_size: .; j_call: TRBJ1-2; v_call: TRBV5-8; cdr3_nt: TGTGCCAGCAGCTTGTATTATCATTCGGGTCCGCTCTATGGCTACACCTTC; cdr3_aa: CASSLYYHSGPLYGYTF
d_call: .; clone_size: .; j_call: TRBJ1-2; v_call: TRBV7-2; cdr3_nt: TGTGCCAGCAGCTTACAAGGGGGACAATCCTATGGCTACACCTTC; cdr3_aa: CASSLQGGQSYGYTF
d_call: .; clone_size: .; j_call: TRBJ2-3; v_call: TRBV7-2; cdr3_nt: TGTGCCAGCAGCCCGGGACTCATCACAGATACGCAGTATTTT; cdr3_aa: CASSPGLITDTQYF
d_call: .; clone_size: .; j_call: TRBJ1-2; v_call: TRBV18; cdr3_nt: TGTGCCAGCTCACCAACAGGAGTACATGGCTACACCTTC; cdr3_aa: CASSPTGVHGYTF
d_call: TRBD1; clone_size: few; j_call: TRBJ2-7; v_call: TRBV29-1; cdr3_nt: TGCAGCGTCGCCGGGACAGGGGGCGTCGAGCAGTACTTC; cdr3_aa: CSVAGTGGVEQYF
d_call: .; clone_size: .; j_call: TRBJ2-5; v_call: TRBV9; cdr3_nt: TGTGCCAGCAGCGTAGGTGAGGCCCAAGAGACCCAGTACTTC; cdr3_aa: CASSVGEAQETQYF
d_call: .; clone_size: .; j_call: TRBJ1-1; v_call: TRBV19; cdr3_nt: TGTGCCAGTAGCCGACAAACTCCGGGCATGAACACTGAAGCTTTCTTT; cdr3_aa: CASSRQTPGMNTEAFF
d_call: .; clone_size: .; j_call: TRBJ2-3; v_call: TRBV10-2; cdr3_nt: TGCGCCAGCAAGGCGGGCCTCACAGATACGCAGTATTTT; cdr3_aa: CASKAGLTDTQYF
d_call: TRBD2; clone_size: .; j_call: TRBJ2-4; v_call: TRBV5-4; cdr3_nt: TGTGCCAGCAGCTTGCGTAGCGGGAGACGAAACATTCAGTACTTC; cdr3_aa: CASSLRSGRRNIQYF
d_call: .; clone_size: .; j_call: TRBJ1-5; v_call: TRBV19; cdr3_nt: TGTGCCAGCACGTTGACTTTGGGGACAAGCAATCAGCCCCAGCATTTT; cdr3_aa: CASTLTLGTSNQPQHF